This is a list of T cell receptor beta chains from one sample in a study of OX40 agonist ivuxolimab in advanced cancers. The repertoire was sequenced with immunoSEQ multiplex PCR; TCRdb's copy has only in-frame clones and lacks some. The profile shows approximately 77,000 clones, about four fifths of them singletons. The sequenced sample was CD4+ or CD8+ T cells sorted from blood, obtained in a trial of the OX40 agonist ivuxolimab. Source of these receptors: an adult with an advanced solid tumor such as melanoma, head and neck, liver or kidney cancer. Each CDR3 is given with its conserved first and last residue. D genes are given only for firm matches. Clone size is given for some rows only: seen once, a few or many times, or a class if the clone is expanded.

D	length	size	J	V	CDR3	DNA
.	16	.	TRBJ1-2	TRBV6-6	CASSSGQQLSNYGYTF	TGTGCCAGCAGTTCCGGACAGCAACTTTCTAACTATGGCTACACCTTC
TRBD2	18	.	TRBJ2-7	TRBV6-1	CASSDPASGTFFSYEQYF	TGTGCCAGCAGTGACCCGGCTAGCGGGACCTTCTTTTCCTACGAGCAGTACTTC
.	13	.	TRBJ1-1	TRBV19	CASSIRVNTEAFF	TGTGCCAGTAGTATCAGGGTGAACACTGAAGCTTTCTTT
TRBD1	15	few	TRBJ2-7	TRBV10-3	CAISETDRLFYEQYF	TGTGCCATCAGTGAAACGGACAGGCTCTTCTACGAGCAGTACTTC
.	14	.	TRBJ1-6	TRBV5-1	CASSLGQGSSPLHF	TGCGCCAGCAGCTTGGGGCAGGGAAGCTCACCCCTCCACTTT
TRBD1	15	once	TRBJ1-2	TRBV6-5	CASSYPGQSQNGYTF	TGTGCCAGCAGTTACCCGGGACAGAGTCAGAATGGCTACACCTTC
.	13	.	TRBJ1-5	TRBV28	CASSLRGHQPQHF	TGTGCCAGCAGTTTAAGGGGCCATCAGCCCCAGCATTTT
.	13	.	TRBJ2-5	TRBV7-9	CASSLNTGETQYF	TGTGCCAGCAGCTTAAACACAGGGGAGACCCAGTACTTC
.	14	.	TRBJ2-7	TRBV5-4	CASSPDSVIGEQYF	TGTGCCAGCAGTCCGGACAGCGTGATCGGCGAGCAGTACTTC
.	14	.	TRBJ1-3	TRBV7-2	CASSLGRVGNTIYF	TGTGCCAGCAGCTTAGGGCGCGTAGGAAACACCATATATTTT
.	14	.	TRBJ1-5	TRBV29-1	CSVASQDSNQPQHF	TGCAGCGTTGCATCGCAGGATAGCAATCAGCCCCAGCATTTT
.	15	.	TRBJ1-6	TRBV10-3	CATKNREGRNSPLHF	TGTGCCACGAAAAACAGGGAAGGTCGGAATTCACCCCTCCACTTT
TRBD2	12	.	TRBJ2-3	TRBV25-1	CASSGGGDTQYF	TGTGCCAGCAGTGGGGGAGGGGATACGCAGTATTTT
.	13	.	TRBJ1-4	TRBV5-5	CASSLDRNEKLFF	TGTGCCAGCAGCTTGGACAGGAATGAAAAACTGTTTTTT
.	13	few	TRBJ2-7	TRBV6-1	CASSDPTRWEQYF	TGTGCCAGCAGTGATCCCACCCGGTGGGAGCAGTACTTC
TRBD1	16	.	TRBJ1-2	TRBV18	CASKGTGGLRGYGYTF	TGTGCCAGCAAGGGGACAGGGGGCCTAAGAGGATATGGCTACACCTTC
.	18	.	TRBJ1-2	TRBV28	CASSFMAGARGGFFGYTF	TGTGCCAGCAGTTTTATGGCCGGGGCCCGGGGGGGGTTTTTCGGCTACACCTTC
.	14	.	TRBJ2-7	TRBV5-5	CASSFRWDKGEQYF	TGTGCCAGCAGCTTCAGGTGGGACAAAGGCGAGCAGTACTTC
.	15	.	TRBJ2-1	TRBV10-3	CAISDAARGYDEQFF	TGTGCCATCAGCGATGCTGCTCGAGGGTACGATGAGCAGTTCTTC
TRBD1	15	few	TRBJ1-2	TRBV19	CASSKYQQGNYGYTF	TGTGCCAGTAGTAAATACCAACAGGGGAACTATGGCTACACCTTC
.	15	.	TRBJ2-3	TRBV11-1	CASSPVGTDTDTQYF	TGTGCCAGCAGCCCGGTAGGCACAGACACAGATACGCAGTATTTT
TRBD2	11	.	TRBJ2-1	TRBV20-1	CSARGRGGTFF	TGCAGTGCTAGAGGTCGCGGGGGGACCTTCTTC
.	13	.	TRBJ2-1	TRBV6-5	CASRGSSYNEQFF	TGTGCCAGCAGGGGCAGCTCCTACAATGAGCAGTTCTTC
.	11	.	TRBJ2-5	TRBV5-6	CASSFQETQYF	TGTGCCAGCAGCTTCCAAGAGACCCAGTACTTC
.	14	.	TRBJ2-7	TRBV27	CASSAGSVTYEQYF	TGTGCCAGCAGTGCCGGGAGTGTGACCTACGAGCAGTACTTC
.	12	.	TRBJ1-5	TRBV5-4	CARTGPNQPQHF	TGTGCCAGGACGGGCCCCAATCAGCCCCAGCATTTT
.	14	.	TRBJ1-1	TRBV2	CASSVQGGITEAFF	TGTGCCAGCAGTGTGCAGGGAGGGATCACTGAAGCTTTCTTT
.	13	.	TRBJ2-3	TRBV11-3	CASSLKGTDTQYF	TGTGCCAGCAGCTTAAAGGGGACAGATACGCAGTATTTT
.	13	.	TRBJ2-2	TRBV11-3	CASSLGPTGELFF	TGTGCCAGCAGCTTAGGACCGACCGGGGAGCTGTTTTTT
.	14	few	TRBJ1-1	TRBV15	CATSRDSFTTEAFF	TGTGCCACCAGCAGGGACTCCTTTACCACTGAAGCTTTCTTT
TRBD2	14	.	TRBJ2-7	TRBV5-1	CASSKGRVDYEQYF	TGCGCCAGCAGCAAGGGGAGGGTAGACTACGAGCAGTACTTC
TRBD1	17	.	TRBJ1-1	TRBV7-9	CASNPSIGQGANTEAFF	TGTGCCAGCAACCCGAGCATAGGACAGGGGGCGAACACTGAAGCTTTCTTT
TRBD1	16	.	TRBJ1-5	TRBV12-5	CASGSRDRGQEQPQHF	TGTGCTAGTGGTTCCCGGGACAGGGGGCAGGAGCAGCCCCAGCATTTT
.	13	.	TRBJ1-2	TRBV18	CASSPGGFNGYTF	TGTGCCAGCTCACCAGGGGGTTTCAATGGCTACACCTTC
TRBD2	18	.	TRBJ2-3	TRBV15	CAALLAGGQCRGTDTQYF	TGTGCCGCGCTTCTGGCGGGGGGGCAATGTAGGGGCACAGATACGCAGTATTTT
.	13	.	TRBJ1-5	TRBV7-3	CASSAYLGQPQHF	TGTGCCAGCAGCGCATACCTGGGCCAGCCCCAGCATTTT